These 9 T cell receptor beta chains came from one sample sequenced in a study of graft-versus-host responses after intestinal transplantation. Tissue processing of the graft released intraepithelial and lamina propria lymphocytes from it. The data were produced by immunoSEQ multiplex PCR, yet TCRdb's version contains in-frame clones alone and is incomplete. The table includes under 5,000 clones, around 77% detected once. Sequenced here: ileum tissue, sampled about 920 days after intestinal transplantation. The source of these receptors is a human patient who received an intestinal transplant, so some T cells may come from the graft donor.

The chain carries TRBV5-4 and TRBJ1-3, with 9 bases aligning to TRBD1. Germline lookup yields CDR1 SGHNT and CDR2 YYREEE (reference sequence). The V and J ends lost 0 bases and 7 bases, in that order; junction bases with no gene match: 5. The CDR3 loop spans 15 amino acids. DNA for the CDR3: TGTGCCAGCAGCTTGGACAGGGGGCGAGGGAACACCATATATTTT. Protein product: CASSLDRGRGNTIYF.

The chain has TRBV27 and TRBJ2-4; D gene unclear. CDR1 is MNHEY and CDR2 is SMNVEV in the germline V gene (reference sequence). This CDR3 has 15 residues. V dropped 4 bases and J dropped 8 bases, with 18 bases sitting between them. The DNA of the CDR3 is TGTGCCAGCAGTTCAGCCGGGCGAACCAAGGACATTCAGTACTTC. Translation: CASSSAGRTKDIQYF.

This clone has just a few counts. V usage is TRBV5-6 and J usage is TRBJ2-5; 11 positions agree with TRBD2. Germline assignment: CDR1 SGHDT and CDR2 YYEEEE. V dropped 4 bases and J dropped 5; count of bases not matched to a gene: 10. This CDR3 has 16 amino acids. In nucleotides, the CDR3 is TGTGCCAGCAGCCCGGATACTAGCGGGGGTGGTGAGACCCAGTACTTC. The encoded protein is CASSPDTSGGGETQYF.

V and J are TRBV5-6 and TRBJ2-5; no reliable D call. CDR1 and CDR2 (germline): SGHDT, YYEEEE. Trimming pared 2 bases from V and 4 bases from J, leaving 3 bases between. CDR3 length equals 11 residues. The DNA for the CDR3 is TGTGCCAGCAGCTTCGGAGAGACCCAGTACTTC. Translated: CASSFGETQYF.

The chain employs TRBV6-7 and TRBJ2-2; D is uncertain. TRBV6-7 is an ORF for which the function is uncertain. Trimming took 8 bases from V and 1 from J, leaving 14 bases between them. The CDR3 extends over 15 amino acids. DNA for the CDR3: TGTGCCAGCCGTTTGTGGCCTCGGAACACCGGGGAGCTGTTTTTT. Translation gives CASRLWPRNTGELFF.

Within the sample, this clone is large. The rearrangement joins TRBV4-1 to TRBJ1-5, with a possible D match to TRBD1 (6 bases). The V and J ends lost 3 bases and 6 bases respectively, with 12 bases between them. CDR3 length: 14 residues. Germline V gives CDR1 MGHRA, CDR2 YSYEKL. The CDR3 here is CASSQYRVGQPQHF. The CDR3 region has the DNA TGCGCCAGCAGCCAGTACAGGGTCGGTCAGCCCCAGCATTTT.

The CDR3 loop is CASSPQLAVPDEQFF. The CDR3 DNA follows: TGTGCCAGCAGCCCGCAGCTAGCGGTACCCGATGAGCAGTTCTTC. This rearrangement joins TRBV7-3 to TRBJ2-1, with TRBD2 matching 7 bases. The CDR3 is 15 amino acids. With V trimmed by 5 bases and J by 8 bases, 12 bases remained unmatched. The V gene's germline CDR1 is SGHTA and CDR2 FQGTGA.

This CDR3 is CASSSTDTQYF. The DNA of the CDR3 is TGTGCCAGCAGCAGCACAGATACGCAGTATTTT. The chain has TRBV6-5 and TRBJ2-3; D is unclear. Germline loops: CDR1 MNHEY, CDR2 SVGAGI. V was pared by 6 bases and J by 0 bases, with 1 base between. The CDR3 sequence is 11 residues long.

The gene calls are TRBV4-1 and TRBJ2-7, with 7 positions matching TRBD1. The CDR3 has 15 residues. Germline lookup yields CDR1 MGHRA and CDR2 YSYEKL. The J segment lost 3 bases and the V segment lost 4 bases, leaving 9 bases of the junction unmatched. In nucleotides, the CDR3 is TGCGCCAGCAGCCTTACAGGGGACCCCATCTACGAGCAGTACTTC. Translation: CASSLTGDPIYEQYF.